Each of the 17 T cell receptor beta chains below was sequenced from the same sample in a study of CD8 T cells in Susac syndrome. Random hexamers primed reverse transcription of roughly 0.45 to 1 ug RNA. MiXCR, run by TCRdb on the immunoSEQ multiplex PCR reads, gives a single entry per CDR3 protein. The sample has more than 95,000 distinct CDR3 sequences, approximately 93% seen once. What was sequenced was CD8+ T cells from PBMCs. The receptors derive from a human donor with multiple sclerosis.

V gene TRBV5-5 combines with J gene TRBJ1-4; D is unclear. Deletions cut 5 bases from V and 0 bases from J, with 8 bases between. Looked up from germline, CDR1 is SGHKS and CDR2 is YYEKEE (reference sequence). The CDR3 is 14 residues long. This CDR3 is CASRETTTNEKLFF. Here the CDR3 DNA reads TGTGCCAGCAGAGAGACAACAACTAATGAAAAACTGTTTTTT.

The chain combines TRBV4-1 with TRBJ2-1; D possibly uses TRBD1 or TRBD2 (6 bases each). Germline V gene lookup returns CDR1 MGHRA and CDR2 YSYEKL. The CDR3 spans 14 residues. The V gene lost 0 bases and the J gene lost 14 bases, with 17 bases spanning the gap. This CDR3 reads CASSQDIPRRGKFF. CDR3 sequence (DNA): TGCGCCAGCAGCCAAGATATCCCGCGGAGGGGGAAGTTCTTC.

This chain connects TRBV5-1 to TRBJ2-4, with unresolved D. Per germline, CDR1 SGHRS and CDR2 YFSETQ. Trimming left V 2 bases short and J 8 bases short, with 11 bases between. This CDR3 has 13 amino acids. The CDR3 spells CASSLSPKDIQYF. CDR3 DNA: TGCGCCAGCAGCTTATCCCCCAAGGACATTCAGTACTTC.

This chain uses TRBV7-9 with TRBJ2-7; D possibly corresponds to TRBD2 (6 bases). The CDR3 totals 13 residues. The V gene lost 10 bases and the J gene lost 4 bases, with 17 bases spanning the gap. Germline CDR1 SEHNR, CDR2 FQNEAQ (reference sequence). The CDR3 protein is CATWDGAGYEQYF. Here the CDR3 DNA reads TGTGCCACTTGGGACGGCGCGGGGTACGAGCAGTACTTC.

The rearrangement joins TRBV6-8 to TRBJ1-1; D perhaps matches TRBD1 (5 bases). Germline CDR1 reads MNHGY; CDR2 reads SAAAGT. V lost 8 bases, J lost 0 bases, and 13 bases lay in between. The CDR3 has 14 residues. The CDR3 DNA reads TGTGCCAGCGGACAAAACCGGGTGAACACTGAAGCTTTCTTT. Translation gives CASGQNRVNTEAFF.

This clonotype appeared a few times. The chain is built from TRBV29-1 and TRBJ2-7; TRBD1 matches 7 bases. CDR3 length equals 15 residues. Trimming at V came to 2 bases and at J to 2 bases, leaving 9 bases not matched to a gene. From germline, CDR1 is SQVTM and CDR2 ANQGSEA. CDR3 DNA sequence: TGCAGCGTTGAATTGAGACAGGGACGGACCTACGAGCAGTACGTC. It specifies CSVELRQGRTYEQYV.

The genes are TRBV3-1 and TRBJ2-3; TRBD1 aligns across 7 bases. From germline, CDR1 is LGHDT and CDR2 YNNKEL (reference sequence). The V gene end was trimmed by 3 bases and the J gene end by 5 bases; junction bases not matched to a gene: 8. This CDR3 has 15 amino acids. CDR3 nucleotides: TGTGCCAGCAGCCAGAGCCAGGGGGTAGGAGATACGCAGTATTTT. It is translated as CASSQSQGVGDTQYF.

This chain joins TRBV7-9 and TRBJ2-5; 9 bases agree with TRBD1. This CDR3 contains 16 residues. In germline, CDR1 is SEHNR, CDR2 FQNEAQ (reference sequence). The V segment lost 5 bases and the J segment 4 bases; nucleotides outside the gene matches: 11. The DNA for the CDR3 is TGTGCCAGCAGCCGCCGGGACAGGGTTGGGCCAGAGACCCAGTACTTC. It is translated as CASSRRDRVGPETQYF.

The rearrangement joins TRBV19 to TRBJ2-7; D may be TRBD2 (6 bases). Germline CDR1 is LNHDA and CDR2 is SQIVND (reference sequence). The V end was cut by 3 bases, the J end by 6 bases, with 15 bases between. The CDR3 has 14 amino acids. This CDR3 is CASSMVAGTSEQYV. DNA for the CDR3: TGTGCCAGTAGTATGGTCGCGGGAACCTCCGAGCAGTACGTC.

The gene calls are TRBV23-1 and TRBJ1-5; 7 bases map to TRBD1. TRBV23-1 is placed among ORFs of uncertain function. The V and J ends lost 4 bases and 4 bases, in that order; junction bases with no gene match: 7. The CDR3 is 15 residues long. In DNA, the CDR3 is TGCGCCAGCAGTCGTAAGGGACAGATTAATCAGCCCCAGCATTTT. Translation: CASSRKGQINQPQHF.

J is TRBJ2-1 and V is TRBV27; maybe TRBD2 (6 bases). The germline V gene encodes CDR1 MNHEY and CDR2 SMNVEV (reference sequence). V was clipped by 5 bases and J by 3 bases, with 11 bases between them. The CDR3 sequence is 14 residues long. In DNA, the CDR3 is TGTGCCAGCAGTAATGGGGGACTCTACAATGAGCAGTTCTTC. Encoded protein: CASSNGGLYNEQFF.

J is TRBJ2-2 and V is TRBV20-1; D may be TRBD2 (6 bases). Deletions cut 3 bases from V and 4 bases from J, with 9 bases between. The CDR3 has 13 amino acids. The germline V gene has CDR1 DFQATT and CDR2 SNEGSKA (reference sequence). Here the CDR3 DNA reads TGCAGTGCTAGGAAGGGAGGCACCGGGGAGCTGTTTTTT. Protein sequence: CSARKGGTGELFF.

The rearrangement links TRBV20-1 to TRBJ2-1, with D possibly called TRBD1 or TRBD2 (6 bases each). The CDR3 consists of 15 residues. Between the trimmed V and J ends, which lost 1 base and 10 bases, there was a span of 20 bases. CDR1 and CDR2 from the germline V gene are DFQATT and SNEGSKA (reference sequence). CDR3 coding DNA: TGCAGTGCTAGAGCGTTTGGGGGGCCTTGGATGGAGCAGTTCTTC. Protein: CSARAFGGPWMEQFF.

This clonotype has just one count. CDR3 DNA sequence: TGTGCCAGCAGATTGGAGAATGAGCAGTTCTTC. Protein: CASRLENEQFF. The chain employs TRBV7-9 and TRBJ2-1; D unclear. Between the trimmed V and J ends, which lost 6 bases and 7 bases, there was a span of 7 bases. The CDR3 runs 11 residues. The germline gives CDR1 SEHNR, CDR2 FQNEAQ (reference sequence).

This chain connects TRBV28 to TRBJ2-7; TRBD1 matches 9 bases. Germline CDR1 reads MDHEN; CDR2 reads SYDVKM. The junction had 4 bases not matched to a gene; V was cut back by 0 bases and J by 4 bases. CDR3 size: 15 residues. CDR3 coding DNA: TGTGCCAGCAGTTTATGGGGACAGGGCTGGTACGAGCAGTACTTC. Its translation: CASSLWGQGWYEQYF.

This clonotype was seen only once. V is TRBV6-1 and J is TRBJ1-4; a weak D match, TRBD1 (5 bases). Germline values: CDR1 MNHNS, CDR2 SASEGT. Trimming stripped 4 bases from V and 8 bases from J, with 20 bases between. This CDR3 is 16 amino acids long. The CDR3 is CASSAQLGLLGEKLFF. The CDR3 nucleotides are TGTGCCAGCAGTGCCCAACTGGGGCTCTTAGGGGAAAAACTGTTTTTT.

V and J are TRBV5-6 and TRBJ1-5, with D possibly matching TRBD1 (5 bases). CDR1 is SGHDT, CDR2 YYEEEE, per germline. The CDR3 is made up of 15 amino acids. Trimming shortened V by 0 bases and J by 1 base, and 8 bases separated the two germline ends. CDR3: CASSLGGVSNQPQHF. The CDR3 nucleotides read TGTGCCAGCAGCTTGGGAGGGGTAAGCAATCAGCCCCAGCATTTT.